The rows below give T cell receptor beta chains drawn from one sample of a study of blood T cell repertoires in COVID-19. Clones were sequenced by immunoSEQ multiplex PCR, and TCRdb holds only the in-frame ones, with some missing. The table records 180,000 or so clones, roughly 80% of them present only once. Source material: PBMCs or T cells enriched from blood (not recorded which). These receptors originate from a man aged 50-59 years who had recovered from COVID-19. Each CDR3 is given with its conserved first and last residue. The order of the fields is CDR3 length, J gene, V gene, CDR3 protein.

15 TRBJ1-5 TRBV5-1 CASSPAGTINQPQHF
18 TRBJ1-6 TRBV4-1 CASSQAWTGGRFKSPLHF
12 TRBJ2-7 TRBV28 CASSRVGYEQYF
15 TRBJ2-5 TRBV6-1 CASSEARILIETQYF
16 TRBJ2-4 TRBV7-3 CASSLRRPLAKNIQYF
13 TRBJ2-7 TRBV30 CAWTGRASYEQYF
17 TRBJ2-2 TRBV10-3 CATRAAGPSDNTGELFF
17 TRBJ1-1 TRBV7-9 CASSSPPEDRPNTEAFF
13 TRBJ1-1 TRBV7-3 CASSLQADTEAFF
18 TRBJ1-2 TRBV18 CASSPPRDRGPANYGYTF
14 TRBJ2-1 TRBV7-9 CASSLYAGNNEQFF
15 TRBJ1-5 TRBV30 CAWSTGVSSNQPQHF
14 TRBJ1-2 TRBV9 CASSVELMGGGYTF
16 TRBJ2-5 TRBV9 CASSPTLAGEAETQYF
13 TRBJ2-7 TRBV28 CANRQQGSDEQYF
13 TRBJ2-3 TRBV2 CASSSGSTDTQYF
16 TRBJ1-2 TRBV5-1 CASSSLRQGLENGYTF
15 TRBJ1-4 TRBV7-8 CASSSTVATNEKLFF
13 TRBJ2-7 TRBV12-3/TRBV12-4 CASSPTGRGEQYF
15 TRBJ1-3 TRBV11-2 CASSLDLQGGNTIYF
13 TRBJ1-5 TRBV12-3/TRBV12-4 CASSFSSNQPQHF
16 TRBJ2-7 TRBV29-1 CSVRERLAGLGYEQYF
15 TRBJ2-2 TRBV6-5 CASSYQGMSTGELFF
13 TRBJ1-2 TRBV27 CASSLHYRSGYTF
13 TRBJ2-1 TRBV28 CASSSDSDNEQFF
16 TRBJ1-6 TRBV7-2 CASSQTGRSYNSPLHF
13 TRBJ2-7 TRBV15 CATSHRTPYEQYF
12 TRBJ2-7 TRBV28 CASSTDRYEQYF
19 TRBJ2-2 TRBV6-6 CASSPQPGLAGVATGELFF
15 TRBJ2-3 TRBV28 CASTSLAFRTDTQYF
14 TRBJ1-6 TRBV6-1 CASSEAQGLSPLHF
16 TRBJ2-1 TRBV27 CASSSSQGSSYNEQFF
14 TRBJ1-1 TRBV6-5 CASQNVPGQAEAFF
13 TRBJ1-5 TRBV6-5 CASNREIGQPQHF
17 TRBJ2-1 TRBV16 CASSPQIRDTAYNEQFF
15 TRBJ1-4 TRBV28 CASSSKQGGNEKLFF
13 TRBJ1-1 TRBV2 CASREEGWTEAFF
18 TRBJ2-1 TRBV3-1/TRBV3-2 CASSPTYSASGVVIEQFF
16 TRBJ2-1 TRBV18 CASSPMRGGGNNEQFF
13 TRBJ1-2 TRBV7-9 CASSLDSYYGYTF
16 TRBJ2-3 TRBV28 CASRLTGTYGPDTQYF
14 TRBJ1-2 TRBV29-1 CSVPDQTGLDGYTF
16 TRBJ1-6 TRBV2 CASSDTSRPDNSPLHF
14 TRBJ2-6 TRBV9 CASSPYSGANVLTF
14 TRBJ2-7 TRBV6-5 CASSYAGQLYEQYF
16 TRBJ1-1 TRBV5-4 CASSLGRSASNTEAFF
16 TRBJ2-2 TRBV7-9 CASSFTAGGSAGELFF
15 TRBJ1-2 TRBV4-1 CASSQLSQGGHGYTF
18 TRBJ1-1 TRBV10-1 CASSENLQGATPNTEAFF
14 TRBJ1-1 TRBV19 CASRPTGMDTEAFF
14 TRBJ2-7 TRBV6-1 CASSEVGTGDEQYF
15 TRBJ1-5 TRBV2 CASSDLGQKYQPQHF
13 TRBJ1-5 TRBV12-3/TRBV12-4 CASSPTGGQPQHF
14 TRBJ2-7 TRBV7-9 CASTPDRVVGEQYF
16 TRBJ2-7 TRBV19 CASSIDLLAGGYEQYF
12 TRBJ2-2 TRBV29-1 CSVKQITGELFF
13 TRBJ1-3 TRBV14 CASRKTGLGLPFF
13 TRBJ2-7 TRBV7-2 CASSYPQGYEQYF